This TCR beta chain was recorded in a study of T cells in localized non-small cell lung cancer. Overall study findings and caveats: Measurement of T cell clonality placed uninvolved adjacent lung highest, above the level in tumor.

Remarks on this clone: The target antigen is unknown.

The CDR3 has 13 amino acids. Germline assignment: CDR1 LNHDA and CDR2 SQIVND (reference sequence). Repertoires were generated with immunoSEQ multiplex PCR, while TCRdb's copy carries only in-frame clones and drops some. The data hold about 2,400 clones, with about 40% observed a single time. The material sequenced was lymph node tissue, taken before any cancer treatment. The chain links TRBV19 to TRBJ2-3; D call uncertain. The receptor comes from a male donor older than 55 with stage II squamous cell lung carcinoma. In DNA form, the CDR3 reads TGTGCTACCGGTGGTTTCATCACAGATACGCAGTATTTT. Translating gives CATGGFITDTQYF. The full variable domain, in which reference TRBV19 and TRBJ2-3 provide the parts outside the CDR3, is DGGITQSPKYLFRKEGQNVTLSCEQNLNHDAMYWYRQDPGQGLRLIYYSQIVNDFQKGDIAEGYSVSREKKESFPLTVTSAQKNPTAFYLCATGGFITDTQYFGPGTRLTVL.